Presented here are 6 T cell receptor beta chains from one specimen sequenced in a study of Graves' ophthalmopathy and Graves' hyperthyroidism. CDR3 regions of TCR beta were amplified from RNA transcripts. Amplification began with first-round RT-PCR using HTBI primers, then second-round multiplex PCR was performed. TCRdb called the multiplex PCR reads again in MiXCR, with one record for every CDR3 protein. The sample has 300,000 to 350,000 distinct CDR3 sequences; under 20% are singletons. Input material: peripheral blood. The receptors were sampled from an adult man with Graves' ophthalmopathy.

This clonotype has at least ten counts. This chain connects TRBV11-2 to TRBJ1-2, with D uncertain. The ends were cut back, 3 bases at V and 4 bases at J, with 12 bases in the middle. CDR3 length: 14 amino acids. Per the germline V gene, CDR1 is SGHAT and CDR2 is FQNNGV. The CDR3 is CASSFLAEGYGYTF. The CDR3 region has the DNA TGTGCCAGCAGCTTTTTGGCCGAGGGCTATGGCTACACCTTC.

This clonotype was counted many times. This may come from a read error, since a much larger clone is one base off. This rearrangement joins TRBV3-1 to TRBJ1-1; 9 nucleotides align to TRBD1. Germline values: CDR1 LGHDT, CDR2 YNNKEL (reference sequence). The CDR3 is 14 amino acids. The CDR3: CAGSPGQGSTEAFF. The CDR3, as DNA: TGTGCCGGCAGCCCTGGACAGGGGTCCACTGAAGCTTTCTTT.

This clonotype came up many times. Just one base apart from a much larger clone, this may be a read error. V usage is TRBV11-2 and J usage is TRBJ2-7, with 9 bases aligning to TRBD1. Germline V gives CDR1 SGHAT, CDR2 FQNNGV. CDR3 size: 13 residues. J gave up 2 bases and V 4 bases, and 0 bases lay outside the gene matches. The CDR3 DNA reads as TGTGCCAGCAGCTGGGACAGGGCCTACGAGCAGTACTTC. As protein: CASSWDRAYEQYF.

There are many counts of this clonotype. The gene calls are TRBV6-5 and TRBJ2-2; D remains unclear. V lost 3 bases and J 3 bases, leaving 14 bases between the germline ends. The CDR3 runs to 16 residues. Germline CDR1 MNHEY, CDR2 SVGAGI. The CDR3 here is CASSYGTRPHTGELFF. CDR3 DNA sequence: TGTGCCAGCAGTTATGGTACCCGGCCCCACACCGGGGAGCTGTTTTTT.

This clonotype was recorded at least ten times. The V gene is TRBV7-3, the J gene TRBJ2-7; 14 nucleotides align to TRBD2. Germline-derived CDR1 and CDR2 are SGHTA and FQGTGA. The CDR3 is 15 amino acids. Trimming cost V 5 bases and J 3 bases; bases outside gene matches: 3. The CDR3: CASSRGLAGDYEQYF. DNA for the CDR3: TGTGCCAGCAGCCGGGGACTAGCGGGAGACTACGAGCAGTACTTC.

This clonotype was seen at least ten times. The chain joins TRBV11-2 to TRBJ2-7, with unresolved D. V gave up 2 bases and J gave up 2 bases, with 22 bases separating them. CDR1 is SGHAT and CDR2 is FQNNGV in the germline V gene. This CDR3 spans 18 amino acids. For the CDR3, the DNA is TGTGCCAGCAGCTTATCCCGTTCAGGCGGAGTGAGTACCTACGAGCAGTACTTC. Amino acids: CASSLSRSGGVSTYEQYF.